A single sample gave rise to the 25 T cell receptor beta chains below, sequenced in a study of T cell repertoires in cytomegalovirus infection. TCRdb re-called the reads through MiXCR, storing one row per CDR3 protein. The sample holds a few hundred thousand distinct CDR3 sequences, about 15% seen once. The source material was CD8+ T cells from PBMCs. These TCRs come from a human donor in good health (CMV status not recorded). Some clones in this sample may be carry-over from other donors' samples.

This clonotype was seen many times. The gene calls are TRBV7-2 and TRBJ2-3; a weak D match, TRBD1 (6 bases). The CDR3 is made up of 13 amino acids. The V gene's germline CDR1 is SGHTA and CDR2 FQGNSA. V lost 4 bases and J lost 4, with 9 bases in between. The CDR3 bases are TGTGCCAGCAGCTGGAACAGGGCAGATACGCAGTATTTT. Its translation is CASSWNRADTQYF.

This clonotype was seen only a few times. The chain links TRBV7-6 to TRBJ2-6, with D uncertain. V dropped 11 bases and J dropped 5 bases, with 4 bases sitting between them. This CDR3 is built from 10 residues. Germline V gene data show CDR1 as SGHVS and CDR2 as FNYEAQ. CDR3 sequence (DNA): TGTGCCGGGCGGGCCAACGTCCTGACTTTC. It specifies CAGRANVLTF. The full variable domain, completed using reference TRBV7-6 and TRBJ2-6, is GAGVSQSPRYKVTKRGQDVALRCDPISGHVSLYWYRQALGQGPEFLTYFNYEAQQDKSGLPNDRFSAERPEGSISTLTIQRTEQRDSAMYRCAGRANVLTFGAGSRLTVL.

This clonotype was seen a few times. V and J are TRBV11-2 and TRBJ2-7, with 7 bases aligning to TRBD1. The CDR3 length is 12 residues. Germline-derived CDR1 and CDR2 are SGHAT and FQNNGV. V was pared by 5 bases and J by 6 bases, with 4 bases of the junction left unmatched. The CDR3 sequence: CASSAGTVEQYF. Written as DNA, the CDR3 is TGTGCCAGCAGCGCTGGGACAGTCGAGCAGTACTTC.

This clonotype was observed many times. V is TRBV7-8 and J is TRBJ2-7; TRBD1 aligns across 10 bases. CDR3 length: 16 residues. The germline V gene encodes CDR1 SGHVS and CDR2 FQNEAQ. J gave up 3 bases and V 3 bases, and 8 bases lay outside the gene matches. The DNA for the CDR3 is TGTGCCAGCAGCTTGACCCCCGGGACAGGGGTCTACGAGCAGTACTTC. Amino acids: CASSLTPGTGVYEQYF.

DNA of the CDR3: TGCGCCAGCAGCGGGAATCTAGTAAGGGTAGGAGAGACCCAGTACTTC. This gives the protein CASSGNLVRVGETQYF. The chain uses TRBV5-1 and TRBJ2-5; D is unclear. Germline V gene data show CDR1 as SGHRS and CDR2 as YFSETQ. This CDR3 has 16 residues. V lost 4 bases to trimming and J lost 4 bases, with 20 bases between them.

This clonotype was counted many times. This chain joins TRBV19 and TRBJ2-3; D is perhaps TRBD1 or TRBD2 (5 bases each). This CDR3 comprises 15 residues. The germline V and J ends were trimmed by 3 bases and 5 bases, with 15 bases remaining between them. Germline V lookup: CDR1 LNHDA, CDR2 SQIVND (reference sequence). The CDR3, as DNA: TGTGCCAGTAGTATCTTGGGGGAGATAGGAGATACGCAGTATTTT. It specifies CASSILGEIGDTQYF.

This clonotype was recorded a few times. V gene TRBV28 combines with J gene TRBJ2-3, with 9 bases matching TRBD1. Trimming took 8 bases from V and 3 from J; bases not matched to a gene: 9. This CDR3 spans 15 amino acids. The V gene's germline CDR1 is MDHEN and CDR2 SYDVKM. The CDR3 here is CASLGGQGLTDTQYF. The CDR3 DNA reads as TGTGCCAGCCTGGGGGGACAGGGACTGACAGATACGCAGTATTTT.

This chain uses TRBV4-1 with TRBJ2-1; D might be TRBD1 (6 bases). The CDR3 loop spans 15 amino acids. Germline lookup yields CDR1 MGHRA and CDR2 YSYEKL. Trimming cost V 0 bases and J 7 bases, with 13 bases left between them. CDR3 region: CASSQDRGSGNEQFF. The CDR3 DNA is TGCGCCAGCAGCCAAGACAGGGGATCTGGAAATGAGCAGTTCTTC.

At least ten counts were recorded for this clonotype. The chain carries TRBV28 and TRBJ1-1, with 9 bases identical to TRBD1. In germline, CDR1 is MDHEN, CDR2 SYDVKM. This CDR3 contains 17 residues. The V and J ends lost 5 bases and 3 bases, in that order; junction bases with no gene match: 13. This CDR3 is CASSRQGVKLRDTEAFF. In nucleotides, the CDR3 is TGTGCCAGCAGTCGACAGGGGGTGAAGCTGAGGGACACTGAAGCTTTCTTT.

This clonotype was detected a few times. This chain joins TRBV28 and TRBJ2-2; perhaps TRBD2 as D (5 bases). Germline lookup yields CDR1 MDHEN and CDR2 SYDVKM. The germline V and J ends were trimmed by 6 bases and 7 bases, with 36 bases remaining between them. The CDR3 covers 21 residues. Here the CDR3 reads CASSNSEAITDGIEWIGELFF. DNA for the CDR3: TGTGCCAGCAGCAATTCGGAAGCGATTACTGACGGGATAGAGTGGATCGGGGAGCTGTTTTTT.

The chain links TRBV9 to TRBJ1-1; D gene uncertain. This CDR3 has 17 residues. Germline values: CDR1 SGDLS, CDR2 YYNGEE. The V end lost 0 bases, the J end lost 1 base, and 16 bases lay between the germline ends. The chain's CDR3 is CASSVVGVAEANTEAFF. For the CDR3, the DNA is TGTGCCAGCAGCGTAGTTGGGGTGGCGGAGGCGAACACTGAAGCTTTCTTT.

This clonotype appeared a few times. V gene TRBV28 combines with J gene TRBJ2-3; D is possibly TRBD2 (7 bases). Trimming took 7 bases from V and 1 from J, leaving 21 bases between them. The CDR3 is 17 residues long. From germline, CDR1 is MDHEN and CDR2 SYDVKM. The CDR3 bases are TGTGCCAGCACCTCCGGGGGGCGGTCTTCGGGCACAGATACGCAGTATTTT. Protein product: CASTSGGRSSGTDTQYF. Full variable domain (outside the CDR3, taken from reference TRBV28 and TRBJ2-3): DVKVTQSSRYLVKRTGEKVFLECVQDMDHENMFWYRQDPGLGLRLIYFSYDVKMKEKGDIPEGYSVSREKKERFSLILESASTNQTSMYLCASTSGGRSSGTDTQYFGPGTRLTVL.

The chain recombines TRBV20-1 with TRBJ2-1; 15 bases map to TRBD2. V was pared by 3 bases and J by 0 bases, with 6 bases of the junction left unmatched. The CDR3 totals 18 residues. Per germline, CDR1 DFQATT and CDR2 SNEGSKA (reference sequence). The CDR3 sequence: CSARGTSGGTYSYNEQFF. CDR3 sequence (DNA): TGCAGTGCTAGGGGGACTAGCGGGGGGACCTACTCCTACAATGAGCAGTTCTTC.

In its sample, this clonotype was seen a few times. The chain uses TRBV2 and TRBJ2-5; TRBD2 might be the D (5 bases). From germline, CDR1 is SNHLY and CDR2 FYNNEI. The CDR3 runs 15 residues. The V end was cut by 2 bases, the J end by 2 bases, with 12 bases between. CDR3 in DNA: TGTGCCAGCAGTGAACACAACCGGGGACAAGAGACCCAGTACTTC. Amino acid sequence: CASSEHNRGQETQYF.

Ten or more counts support this clonotype. The chain joins TRBV20-1 to TRBJ1-6; TRBD1 is a possible D gene (6 bases). Germline V gene sequence: CDR1 DFQATT, CDR2 SNEGSKA (reference sequence). The germline V and J ends were trimmed by 0 bases and 7 bases, with 16 bases remaining between them. This CDR3 has 16 amino acids. DNA for the CDR3: TGCAGTGCTAGAGAGGAGGATACAGGGCTCAATTCACCCCTCCACTTT. Translation gives CSAREEDTGLNSPLHF.

This clonotype was observed a few times. The J gene is TRBJ2-7, the V gene TRBV9; 8 bases map to TRBD2. The CDR3 is 15 residues long. Germline CDR1 and CDR2: SGDLS and YYNGEE. The V segment lost 0 bases and the J segment 3 bases; nucleotides outside the gene matches: 5. CDR3 region: CASSVGASGHYEQYF. CDR3 DNA sequence: TGTGCCAGCAGCGTAGGGGCTAGCGGGCACTACGAGCAGTACTTC.

The chain carries TRBV20-1 and TRBJ1-2; possible D gene TRBD1, 6 bases. The germline gives CDR1 DFQATT, CDR2 SNEGSKA (reference sequence). V shed 0 bases and J shed 7 bases, with 9 bases lying between them. The CDR3 extends over 12 amino acids. For the CDR3, the DNA is TGCAGTGCTAGAGACAGGGGCGTTGGCTACACCTTC. It encodes CSARDRGVGYTF.

The chain employs TRBV2 and TRBJ1-1; no clear D gene. CDR3 length equals 10 residues. The V gene lost 11 bases and the J gene lost 5 bases, with 9 bases spanning the gap. Germline V lookup: CDR1 SNHLY, CDR2 FYNNEI. CDR3 region: CALGSTEAFF. CDR3 bases: TGTGCCCTCGGGTCGACTGAAGCTTTCTTT.

The CDR3: CASSYIGGPAETQYF. The CDR3 DNA is TGTGCCAGCAGCTACATCGGGGGCCCAGCAGAGACCCAGTACTTC. The chain couples TRBV4-2 to TRBJ2-5, with D perhaps being TRBD1 or TRBD2 (6 bases each). This CDR3 is 15 amino acids long. Germline CDR1 is LGHNA and CDR2 is YNFKEQ. Trimming left V 5 bases short and J 4 bases short, with 17 bases between.

V usage is TRBV7-9 and J usage is TRBJ1-3, with D uncertain. Germline V CDR1 and CDR2: SEHNR, FQNEAQ (reference sequence). This CDR3 has 11 amino acids. Trimming shortened V by 4 bases and J by 7 bases, and 5 bases separated the two germline ends. The CDR3 DNA reads as TGTGCCAGCAGCTCCCTTAACACCATATATTTT. It yields the protein CASSSLNTIYF. Using reference TRBV7-9 and TRBJ1-3 for the parts outside the CDR3, the full variable domain is DTGVSQNPRHKITKRGQNVTFRCDPISEHNRLYWYRQTLGQGPEFLTYFQNEAQLEKSRLLSDRFSAERPKGSFSTLEIQRTEQGDSAMYLCASSSLNTIYFGEGSWLTVV.

The chain carries TRBV7-9 and TRBJ2-7, with TRBD2 matching over 7 bases. The CDR3 has 16 amino acids. In germline, CDR1 is SEHNR, CDR2 FQNEAQ (reference sequence). The V segment lost 5 bases and the J segment 0 bases; nucleotides outside the gene matches: 10. Written as DNA, the CDR3 is TGTGCCAGCAGCGGTGGGGGGGGAAATCCCTCCTACGAGCAGTACTTC. Translating it yields CASSGGGGNPSYEQYF.

This clonotype appeared many times. The V gene is TRBV28, the J gene TRBJ1-5; no clear D gene. Germline values: CDR1 MDHEN, CDR2 SYDVKM. Trimming took off 6 bases at V and 5 bases at J, with 11 bases between the two ends. The CDR3 has 13 residues. Here the CDR3 reads CASRTTAYQPQHF. The CDR3 coding sequence is TGTGCCAGCAGGACTACAGCTTATCAGCCCCAGCATTTT.

The rearrangement links TRBV28 to TRBJ2-7, with TRBD1 identical over 7 bases. V was pared by 6 bases and J by 3 bases, with 8 bases of the junction left unmatched. Germline CDR1 MDHEN, CDR2 SYDVKM. The CDR3 is made up of 14 amino acids. The DNA for the CDR3 is TGTGCCAGCAGCGAGACAGGGCCGATCTACGAGCAGTACTTC. It is translated as CASSETGPIYEQYF.

At least ten counts were recorded for this clonotype. This chain uses TRBV11-2 with TRBJ2-3; 7 nucleotides match TRBD2. Trimming removed 1 base from V and 0 bases from J; junction bases left unmatched: 7. Germline V CDR1 and CDR2: SGHAT, FQNNGV. The CDR3 length is 17 residues. CDR3 in amino acids: CASSLVLAVTSTDTQYF. The CDR3 DNA reads as TGTGCCAGCAGCTTAGTGCTAGCGGTGACTAGCACAGATACGCAGTATTTT. Looking up the rest from reference TRBV11-2 and TRBJ2-3 gives the full variable domain: EAGVAQSPRYKIIEKRQSVAFWCNPISGHATLYWYQQILGQGPKLLIQFQNNGVVDDSQLPKDRFSAERLKGVDSTLKIQPAKLEDSAVYLCASSLVLAVTSTDTQYFGPGTRLTVL.

With regard to this clonotype: One end of the junction does not line up with germline, which may come from a read error. This chain joins TRBV5-6 and TRBJ1-3; D unclear. Germline values: CDR1 SGHDT, CDR2 YYEEEE. This CDR3 comprises 15 residues. The CDR3 region is CASSFPGSSGNTICF. CDR3 DNA sequence: TGTGCCAGCAGCTTCCCAGGCAGCTCTGGAAACACCATATGTTTT.